This entry lists 5 T cell receptor beta chains sequenced from one sample in a study of blood T cell repertoires in COVID-19. Clones were read by immunoSEQ multiplex PCR, and TCRdb kept only the in-frame ones, dropping some. Here the sample spans some 350,000 clones, 70% to 90% being singletons. Sequenced material: peripheral blood. All receptors come from a human donor in a cohort sampled during active COVID-19.

J is TRBJ2-3 and V is TRBV27; 10 nucleotides match TRBD2. V shed 10 bases, J shed 6 bases, and the junction held 4 bases outside the gene matches. From germline, CDR1 is MNHEY and CDR2 SMNVEV (reference sequence). The CDR3 has 12 amino acids. CDR3 nucleotide sequence: TGTGCCACTAGCGGGGGTCTCGATACGCAGTATTTT. This translates into CATSGGLDTQYF.

The CDR3 DNA follows: TGTGCCAGCACCACACCCACAGGGACTAGCAATCAGCCCCAGCATTTT. It codes for CASTTPTGTSNQPQHF. The chain carries TRBV28 and TRBJ1-5, with a possible D match to TRBD1 (6 bases). Germline V gene lookup returns CDR1 MDHEN and CDR2 SYDVKM. V was clipped by 7 bases and J by 0 bases, with 16 bases between them. This CDR3 has 16 residues. Supplemented by reference TRBV28 and TRBJ1-5, the full variable domain reads DVKVTQSSRYLVKRTGEKVFLECVQDMDHENMFWYRQDPGLGLRLIYFSYDVKMKEKGDIPEGYSVSREKKERFSLILESASTNQTSMYLCASTTPTGTSNQPQHFGDGTRLSIL.

The chain couples TRBV7-9 to TRBJ2-1; 13 bases are shared with TRBD2. This CDR3 region has 19 residues. The V segment lost 1 base and the J segment 0 bases; nucleotides outside the gene matches: 6. Germline assignment: CDR1 SEHNR and CDR2 FQNEAQ (reference sequence). The CDR3 coding sequence is TGTGCCAGCAGCTTAGTACTAGCGGGGGGGTGGAGCTCCTACAATGAGCAGTTCTTC. Protein: CASSLVLAGGWSSYNEQFF.

V gene TRBV6-5 combines with J gene TRBJ2-7, with 9 bases identical to TRBD2. From germline, CDR1 is MNHEY and CDR2 SVGAGI. The J segment lost 7 bases and the V segment lost 8 bases, leaving 12 bases of the junction unmatched. This CDR3 has 14 amino acids. The CDR3 DNA reads TGTGCCAGCGGTAGCGGGAGTGACCCTGGAGAGCAGTACTTC. Protein sequence: CASGSGSDPGEQYF.

The chain joins TRBV15 to TRBJ2-3; no reliable D call. Trimming pared 0 bases from V and 5 bases from J, leaving 12 bases between. There are 15 residues in the CDR3. Germline-derived CDR1 and CDR2 are LNHNV and YYDKDF (reference sequence). The CDR3 nucleotides read TGTGCCACCAGCAGAGATTTAACTATCCGAGATACGCAGTATTTT. It encodes CATSRDLTIRDTQYF.